This passage covers 20 T cell receptor beta chains from one sample sequenced in a study of vaccination and CD4 T cells after COVID-19. The Oncomine TCR Beta short-read assay was applied to DNA of cultured CD4+ T cells. TCRdb re-called the PCR reads through MiXCR, storing one row per CDR3 protein. This sample yields fewer than 20,000 distinct CDR3 sequences, of which 72% are seen a single time; over 15% belongs to the top ten. Treatment here: approximately 11-day PBMC culture with coronavirus spike peptide pools or control peptides (ViraFEST assay). No antigen has been assigned to these receptors. The specimen was CD4+ T cells from blood, cultured in vitro. The receptors come from a human donor who had recovered from COVID-19.

This clonotype was observed a few times. The V gene is TRBV12-3 or TRBV12-4, the J gene TRBJ2-2; D is ambiguous. Trimming left V 3 bases short and J 0 bases short, with 8 bases between. The CDR3 covers 15 residues. The CDR3 here is CASSFERPNTGELFF. The CDR3 DNA is TGTGCCAGCAGTTTTGAACGACCGAACACCGGGGAGCTGTTTTTT.

This clonotype came up a few times. V and J are TRBV9 and TRBJ1-6; D is unresolved. The CDR3 covers 15 residues. V was cut by 0 bases and J by 7 bases, with 11 bases left in between. Germline CDR1 and CDR2: SGDLS and YYNGEE. The CDR3 nucleotides read TGTGCCAGCAGCGTAGAAGGGCTGACGAATTCACCCCTCCACTTT. Protein: CASSVEGLTNSPLHF.

The chain links TRBV5-5 to TRBJ2-3; D ambiguous. V was cut by 2 bases and J by 0 bases, with 4 bases left in between. This CDR3 comprises 13 residues. Per the germline V gene, CDR1 is SGHKS and CDR2 is YYEKEE (reference sequence). CDR3 loop: CASSFPSTDTQYF. The CDR3 nucleotides read TGTGCCAGCAGCTTCCCCAGCACAGATACGCAGTATTTT. The full variable domain, in which reference TRBV5-5 and TRBJ2-3 provide the parts outside the CDR3, is DAGVTQSPTHLIKTRGQQVTLRCSPISGHKSVSWYQQVLGQGPQFIFQYYEKEERGRGNFPDRFSARQFPNYSSELNVNALLLGDSALYLCASSFPSTDTQYFGPGTRLTVL.

The chain joins TRBV6-2 or TRBV6-3 to TRBJ2-7, with D possibly matching TRBD2 (6 bases). Germline V gene data show CDR1 as MNHEY and CDR2 as SVGEGT. The CDR3 has 16 residues. V shed 5 bases and J shed 2 bases, with 19 bases lying between them. The CDR3, as DNA: TGTGCCAGCAGTCCAACTGGCAGCGGGTTTCCCTACGAGCAGTACTTC. Protein: CASSPTGSGFPYEQYF.

The gene calls are TRBV27 and TRBJ1-2, with D uncertain. CDR1 MNHEY and CDR2 SMNVEV come from the germline V gene (reference sequence). This CDR3 has 13 residues. V lost 5 bases to trimming and J lost 4 bases, with 11 bases between them. CDR3 DNA: TGTGCCAGCAGTAGGTTGGCGGGCTATGGCTACACCTTC. Translated, it gives CASSRLAGYGYTF.

This clonotype turned up a few times. The rearrangement uses TRBV20-1 and TRBJ2-5; D unclear. The CDR3 is 13 residues long. Germline CDR1 DFQATT, CDR2 SNEGSKA (reference sequence). V was pared by 0 bases and J by 5 bases, with 10 bases between. CDR3 in DNA: TGCAGTGCTAGAGACACGCTAATGGAGACCCAGTACTTC. As protein: CSARDTLMETQYF.

The V call is TRBV19, the J call TRBJ2-5; 11 bases are a match to TRBD2. V was clipped by 4 bases and J by 5 bases; unmatched bases: 9. This CDR3 region has 16 residues. The germline V gene encodes CDR1 LNHDA and CDR2 SQIVND (reference sequence). The CDR3, as DNA: TGTGCCAGTAGTACGATTTTAGCGGGAGGGCCGGAGACCCAGTACTTC. The encoded protein is CASSTILAGGPETQYF. The full variable domain, rest sourced from reference TRBV19 and TRBJ2-5, is DGGITQSPKYLFRKEGQNVTLSCEQNLNHDAMYWYRQDPGQGLRLIYYSQIVNDFQKGDIAEGYSVSREKKESFPLTVTSAQKNPTAFYLCASSTILAGGPETQYFGPGTRLLVL.

V gene TRBV15 combines with J gene TRBJ2-3; D gene uncertain. CDR3 length: 17 amino acids. The V gene's germline CDR1 is LNHNV and CDR2 YYDKDF (reference sequence). The V end lost 1 base, the J end lost 0 bases, and 14 bases lay between the germline ends. The CDR3 sequence is CATSRGTAVTSTDTQYF. CDR3 coding DNA: TGTGCCACCAGCAGAGGTACTGCGGTGACTAGCACAGATACGCAGTATTTT.

The chain uses TRBV24-1 and TRBJ2-3, with D perhaps matching TRBD2 (6 bases). The V and J ends lost 4 bases and 0 bases respectively, with 13 bases between them. The CDR3 covers 16 residues. Germline V gene data show CDR1 as KGHDR and CDR2 as SFDVKD. For the CDR3, the DNA is TGTGCCACCAGTGAGCCGGGACTTCGTAGCACAGATACGCAGTATTTT. This gives the protein CATSEPGLRSTDTQYF.

The gene calls are TRBV20-1 and TRBJ2-1, with 12 bases aligning to TRBD2. The ends lost 6 bases at V and 9 bases at J; junction bases unmatched: 9. The length of the CDR3 is 14 residues. Looked up from germline, CDR1 is DFQATT and CDR2 is SNEGSKA (reference sequence). DNA of the CDR3: TGCAGTGCCGCGACTAGCGGGAGCTCAGGTGAGCAGTTCTTC. Translating it yields CSAATSGSSGEQFF.

V gene TRBV7-2 combines with J gene TRBJ1-6, with D possibly matching TRBD1 (6 bases). V lost 5 bases, J lost 17 bases, and 13 bases lay in between. CDR3 size: 11 residues. Germline V gene data show CDR1 as SGHTA and CDR2 as FQGNSA. For the CDR3, the DNA is TGTGCCAGCAGCCAGGGGACGGGGATCCACTTT. It encodes CASSQGTGIHF.

V and J are TRBV29-1 and TRBJ2-5; D is unclear. Germline V gene lookup returns CDR1 SQVTM and CDR2 ANQGSEA. CDR3 size: 17 residues. The V gene lost 1 base and the J gene lost 5 bases, with 23 bases spanning the gap. This chain's CDR3 is CSVEGGLGTSRGETQYF. The CDR3 DNA reads TGCAGCGTTGAAGGGGGATTAGGTACCTCTCGTGGGGAGACCCAGTACTTC.

This chain uses TRBV20-1 with TRBJ2-2; TRBD2 agrees at 8 bases. The ends lost 4 bases at V and 6 bases at J; junction bases unmatched: 19. Per germline, CDR1 DFQATT and CDR2 SNEGSKA (reference sequence). The CDR3 loop spans 18 amino acids. CDR3 amino acids: CSATAKRTSSLWAGELFF. The DNA of the CDR3 is TGCAGTGCTACGGCAAAACGGACTAGCTCATTGTGGGCCGGGGAGCTGTTTTTT.

This clonotype was detected only a few times. The V gene is TRBV20-1, the J gene TRBJ2-5, with D tentatively TRBD1 or TRBD2 (5 bases each). Trimming removed 5 bases at V and 1 base at J, with 17 bases between. CDR1 is DFQATT, CDR2 SNEGSKA, per germline (reference sequence). The CDR3 totals 15 residues. CDR3 amino acids: CSALGPAGPQETQYF. The CDR3 DNA follows: TGCAGTGCTCTGGGACCGGCCGGGCCCCAAGAGACCCAGTACTTC.

The chain recombines TRBV20-1 with TRBJ2-7; TRBD2 aligns across 10 bases. This CDR3 region has 14 residues. From germline, CDR1 is DFQATT and CDR2 SNEGSKA (reference sequence). Germline trimming cut 8 bases from V and 0 bases from J; bases unmatched to any gene: 7. For the CDR3, the DNA is TGCAGTAGGGGGGTAGCGGGAGGCTCCTACGAGCAGTACTTC. It codes for CSRGVAGGSYEQYF.

The chain employs TRBV28 and TRBJ2-1; TRBD1 is a possible D gene (8 bases). V lost 6 bases and J 1 base, leaving 16 bases between the germline ends. CDR3 length: 16 residues. Germline CDR1 and CDR2: MDHEN and SYDVKM. The CDR3 is CASSQQGGRSYNEQFF. The CDR3 DNA is TGTGCCAGCAGCCAACAGGGGGGGAGGTCCTACAATGAGCAGTTCTTC.

The chain is built from TRBV19 and TRBJ1-1; 8 positions agree with TRBD1. Germline V gene lookup returns CDR1 LNHDA and CDR2 SQIVND (reference sequence). With 7 bases clipped from V and 5 bases from J, the junction kept 9 bases outside the gene matches. CDR3 length: 14 amino acids. The CDR3 sequence: CASMSGGRWTEAFF. The CDR3 DNA reads as TGTGCCAGTATGTCAGGGGGCCGGTGGACTGAAGCTTTCTTT.

This clonotype has only one observation. The chain carries TRBV4-3 and TRBJ1-2; D perhaps matches TRBD1 (5 bases). The CDR3 consists of 14 residues. V was clipped by 4 bases and J by 0 bases, with 9 bases between them. Germline-derived CDR1 and CDR2 are LGHNA and YSLEER. This chain's CDR3 is CASSPGGANYGYTF. The CDR3 bases are TGCGCCAGCAGCCCTGGGGGGGCTAACTATGGCTACACCTTC.

The CDR3 bases are TGTGCCAGCAGCCCCGGTGGTTATAGCAATCAGCCCCAGCATTTT. Its translation: CASSPGGYSNQPQHF. This sequence joins TRBV7-2 and TRBJ1-5, with D hard to call. CDR3 size: 15 residues. V was trimmed by 5 bases and J by 0 bases, leaving 11 bases between them. The germline CDR1 and CDR2 sequences are SGHTA and FQGNSA. Using reference TRBV7-2 and TRBJ1-5 for the parts outside the CDR3, the full variable domain is GAGVSQSPSNKVTEKGKDVELRCDPISGHTALYWYRQSLGQGLEFLIYFQGNSAPDKSGLPSDRFSAERTGGSVSTLTIQRTQQEDSAVYLCASSPGGYSNQPQHFGDGTRLSIL.

CDR3 coding DNA: TGTGCCAGCAGTAGGGAACGACCTCCCGCGACTGAAGCTTTCTTT. Translation gives CASSRERPPATEAFF. The chain links TRBV21-1 to TRBJ1-1. TRBV21-1 represents a pseudogene. There are 15 residues in the CDR3.